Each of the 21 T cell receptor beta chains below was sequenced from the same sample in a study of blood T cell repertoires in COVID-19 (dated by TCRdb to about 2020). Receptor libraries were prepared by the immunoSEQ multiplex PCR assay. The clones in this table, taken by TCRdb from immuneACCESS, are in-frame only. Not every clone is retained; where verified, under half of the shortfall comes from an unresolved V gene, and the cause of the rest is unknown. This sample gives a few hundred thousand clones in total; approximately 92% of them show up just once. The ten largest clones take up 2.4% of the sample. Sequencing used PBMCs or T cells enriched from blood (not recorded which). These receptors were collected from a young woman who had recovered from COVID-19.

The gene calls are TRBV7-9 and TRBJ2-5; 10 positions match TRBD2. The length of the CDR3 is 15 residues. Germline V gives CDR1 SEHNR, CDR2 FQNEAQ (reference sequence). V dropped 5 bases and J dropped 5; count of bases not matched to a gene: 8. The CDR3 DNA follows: TGTGCCAGCAGCGTGCTAGCGGGGGCAATGGAGACCCAGTACTTC. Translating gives CASSVLAGAMETQYF.

CDR3 residues: CASSGTSGAETQYF. The CDR3 DNA is TGTGCCAGCAGTGGGACTAGCGGGGCTGAGACCCAGTACTTC. This chain links TRBV28 with TRBJ2-5, with 13 bases aligning to TRBD2. Germline CDR1 MDHEN, CDR2 SYDVKM. V shed 5 bases, J shed 5 bases, and the junction held 2 bases outside the gene matches. CDR3 length: 14 residues.

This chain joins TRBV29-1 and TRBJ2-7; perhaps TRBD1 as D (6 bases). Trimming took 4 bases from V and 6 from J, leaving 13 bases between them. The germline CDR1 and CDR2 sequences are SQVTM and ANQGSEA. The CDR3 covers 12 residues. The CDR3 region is CSVGRTETEQYF. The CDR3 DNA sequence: TGCAGCGTTGGGAGGACAGAAACCGAGCAGTACTTC.

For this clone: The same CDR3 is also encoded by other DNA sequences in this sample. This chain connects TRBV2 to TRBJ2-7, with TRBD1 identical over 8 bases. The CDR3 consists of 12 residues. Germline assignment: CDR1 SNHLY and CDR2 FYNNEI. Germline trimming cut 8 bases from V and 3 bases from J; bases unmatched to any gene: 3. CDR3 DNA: TGTGCCAGCTCCGACAGGGGCTACGAGCAGTACTTC. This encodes CASSDRGYEQYF.

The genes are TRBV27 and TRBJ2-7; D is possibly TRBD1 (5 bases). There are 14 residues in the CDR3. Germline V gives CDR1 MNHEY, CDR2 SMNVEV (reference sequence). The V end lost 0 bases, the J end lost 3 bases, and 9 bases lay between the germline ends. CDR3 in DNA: TGTGCCAGCAGTTTATCGACAGAGAACTACGAGCAGTACTTC. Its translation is CASSLSTENYEQYF.

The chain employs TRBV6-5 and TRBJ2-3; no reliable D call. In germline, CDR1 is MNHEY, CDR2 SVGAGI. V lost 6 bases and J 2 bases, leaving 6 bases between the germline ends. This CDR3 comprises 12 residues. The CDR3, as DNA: TGTGCCAGCAGACATTACACAGATACGCAGTATTTT. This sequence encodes CASRHYTDTQYF.

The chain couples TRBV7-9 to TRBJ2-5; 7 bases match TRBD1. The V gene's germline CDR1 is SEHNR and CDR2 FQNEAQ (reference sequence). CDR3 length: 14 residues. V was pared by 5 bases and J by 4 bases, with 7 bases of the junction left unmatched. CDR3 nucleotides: TGTGCCAGCAGCCAACAGGGGCTGGGAGAGACCCAGTACTTC. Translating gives CASSQQGLGETQYF.

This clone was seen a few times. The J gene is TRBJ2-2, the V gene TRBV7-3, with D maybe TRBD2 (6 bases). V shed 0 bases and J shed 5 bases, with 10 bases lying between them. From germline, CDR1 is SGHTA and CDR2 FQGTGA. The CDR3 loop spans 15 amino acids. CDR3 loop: CASSLTGGGTGELFF. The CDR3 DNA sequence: TGTGCCAGCAGCTTAACCGGGGGTGGTACCGGGGAGCTGTTTTTT.

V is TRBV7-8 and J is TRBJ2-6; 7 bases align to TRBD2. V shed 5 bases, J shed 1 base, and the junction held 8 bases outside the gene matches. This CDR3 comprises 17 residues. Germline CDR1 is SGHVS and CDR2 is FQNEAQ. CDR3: CASSMIAGGSGANVLTF. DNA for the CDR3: TGTGCCAGCAGCATGATAGCGGGTGGGTCTGGGGCCAACGTCCTGACTTTC.

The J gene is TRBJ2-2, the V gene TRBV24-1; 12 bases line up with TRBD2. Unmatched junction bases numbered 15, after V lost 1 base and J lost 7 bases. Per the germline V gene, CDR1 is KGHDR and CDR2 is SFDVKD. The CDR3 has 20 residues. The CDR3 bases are TGTGCCACCAGTGATTTCGCCAACCCCCTAGCGGGGGGGCTTGGCGGGGAGCTGTTTTTT. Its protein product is CATSDFANPLAGGLGGELFF.

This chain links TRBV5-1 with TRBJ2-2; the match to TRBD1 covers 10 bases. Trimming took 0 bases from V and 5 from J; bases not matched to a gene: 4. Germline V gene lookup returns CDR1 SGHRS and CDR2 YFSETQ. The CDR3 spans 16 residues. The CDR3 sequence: CASSLGRDRGTGELFF. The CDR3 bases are TGCGCCAGCAGCTTGGGTCGGGACAGGGGTACCGGGGAGCTGTTTTTT.

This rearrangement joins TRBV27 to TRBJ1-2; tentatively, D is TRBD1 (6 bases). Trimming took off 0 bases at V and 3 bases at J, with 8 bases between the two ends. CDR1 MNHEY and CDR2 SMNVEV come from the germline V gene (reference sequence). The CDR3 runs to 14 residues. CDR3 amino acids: CASSLSGGDYGYTF. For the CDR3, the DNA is TGTGCCAGCAGTTTATCAGGGGGGGACTATGGCTACACCTTC.

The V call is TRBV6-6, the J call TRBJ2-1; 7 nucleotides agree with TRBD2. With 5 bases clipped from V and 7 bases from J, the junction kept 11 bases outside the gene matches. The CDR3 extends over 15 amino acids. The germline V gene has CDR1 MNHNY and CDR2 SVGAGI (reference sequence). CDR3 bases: TGTGCCAGCAGTACGTCCCGGGACTACTCGAATGAGCAGTTCTTC. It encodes CASSTSRDYSNEQFF.

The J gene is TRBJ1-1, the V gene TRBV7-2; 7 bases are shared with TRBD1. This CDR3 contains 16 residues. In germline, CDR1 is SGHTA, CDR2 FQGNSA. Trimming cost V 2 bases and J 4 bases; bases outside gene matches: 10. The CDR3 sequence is CASSLFSQGVVTEAFF. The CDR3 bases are TGTGCCAGCAGCTTATTTTCCCAGGGGGTAGTCACTGAAGCTTTCTTT.

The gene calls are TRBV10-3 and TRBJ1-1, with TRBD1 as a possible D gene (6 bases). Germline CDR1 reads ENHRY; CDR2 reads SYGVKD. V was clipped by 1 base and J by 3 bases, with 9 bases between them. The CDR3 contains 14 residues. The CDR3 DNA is TGTGCCATCAGTGAGTTATCAGGGGACACTGAAGCTTTCTTT. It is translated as CAISELSGDTEAFF.

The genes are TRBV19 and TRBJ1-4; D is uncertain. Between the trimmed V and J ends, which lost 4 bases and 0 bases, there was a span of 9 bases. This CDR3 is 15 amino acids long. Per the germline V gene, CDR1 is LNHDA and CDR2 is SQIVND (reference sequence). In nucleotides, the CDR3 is TGTGCCAGTAGTACCTCCGGGACAACTAATGAAAAACTGTTTTTT. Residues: CASSTSGTTNEKLFF. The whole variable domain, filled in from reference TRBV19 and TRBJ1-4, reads DGGITQSPKYLFRKEGQNVTLSCEQNLNHDAMYWYRQDPGQGLRLIYYSQIVNDFQKGDIAEGYSVSREKKESFPLTVTSAQKNPTAFYLCASSTSGTTNEKLFFGSGTQLSVL.

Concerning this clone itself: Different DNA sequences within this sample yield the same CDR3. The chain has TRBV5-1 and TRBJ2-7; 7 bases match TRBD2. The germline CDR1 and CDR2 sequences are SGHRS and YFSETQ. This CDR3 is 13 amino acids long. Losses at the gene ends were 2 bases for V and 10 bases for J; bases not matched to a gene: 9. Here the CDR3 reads CASSLEVAGEQYF. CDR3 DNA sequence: TGCGCCAGCAGCTTAGAGGTCGCGGGGGAACAGTACTTC.

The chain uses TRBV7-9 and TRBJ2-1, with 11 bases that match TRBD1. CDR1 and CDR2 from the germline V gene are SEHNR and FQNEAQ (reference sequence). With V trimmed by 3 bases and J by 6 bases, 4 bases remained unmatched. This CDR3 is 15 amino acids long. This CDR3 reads CASSFRDRGGNEQFF. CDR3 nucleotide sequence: TGTGCCAGCAGCTTCCGGGACAGGGGGGGCAATGAGCAGTTCTTC.

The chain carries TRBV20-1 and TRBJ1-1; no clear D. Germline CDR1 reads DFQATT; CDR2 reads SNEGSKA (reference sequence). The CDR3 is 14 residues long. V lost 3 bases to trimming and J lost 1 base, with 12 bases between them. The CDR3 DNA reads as TGCAGTGCTAGTGCGTTTCCCTCGAACACTGAAGCTTTCTTT. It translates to CSASAFPSNTEAFF.

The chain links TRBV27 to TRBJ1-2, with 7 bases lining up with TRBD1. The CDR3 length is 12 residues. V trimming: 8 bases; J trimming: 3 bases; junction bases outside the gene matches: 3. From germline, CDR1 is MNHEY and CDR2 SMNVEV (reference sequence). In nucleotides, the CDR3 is TGTGCCAGCCGGGACAGACACTATGGCTACACCTTC. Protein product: CASRDRHYGYTF.

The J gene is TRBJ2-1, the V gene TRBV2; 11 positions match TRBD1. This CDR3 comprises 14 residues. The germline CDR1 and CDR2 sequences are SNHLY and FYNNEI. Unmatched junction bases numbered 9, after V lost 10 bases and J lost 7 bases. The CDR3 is CATFRDRGVNEQFF. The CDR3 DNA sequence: TGTGCCACCTTCCGGGACAGGGGGGTGAATGAGCAGTTCTTC.